This T cell receptor (beta chain) derives from a study of blood T cells in healthy people across ages. A sample-barcoded 5' primer and a J-beta primer mix were used in a second PCR of roughly 7 to 12 cycles. Each single sample gave us at least 3 million CDR3-containing paired-end reads. TCRdb used MiXCR to reprocess the 5' RACE reads, holding one entry per CDR3 protein. The sample yields some 1.5 million distinct CDR3 sequences, 40% to 45% seen once. Germline CDR1 is MDHEN and CDR2 is SYDVKM. This CDR3 comprises 14 residues. Of note for this clonotype: Germline is not matched at one junction end, which may reflect a read error.

Sample: blood. The rearrangement uses TRBV28 and TRBJ2-1; tentative D call: TRBD2 (6 bases). The TCR comes from a woman aged 18-29 years in good health. The CDR3 spells CASSLRDSYHEQFF. The CDR3 DNA reads as TGTGCCAGCAGTTTACGGGACTCCTACCATGAGCAGTTCTTC.